The TCR beta chain described here comes from a study of Ad26.COV2.S vaccination and SARS-CoV-2 variants (TCRdb year 2021). Notes on the research overall: Vaccine-arm donors came from COV1001, a multicentre, randomized, double-blind, placebo-controlled phase I-IIa trial of Ad26.COV2.S in healthy adults. Dosing of Ad26.COV2.S was intramuscular, at either 5x10^10 or 1x10^11 viral particles, delivered as one shot or as two shots spaced 56 days apart. Participants in the trial were split at random into five groups of five each, receiving low-dose or high-dose Ad26.COV2.S once or twice, or else placebo on both occasions. TCRbeta repertoire sequencing served as the tool for gauging how specific and how broad the SARS-CoV-2-reactive T cell receptors were following Ad26.COV2.S vaccination. Throughout the experiments and outcome assessment, investigators stayed blinded to trial group allocation. The TCR-sequenced set comprised around 30 samples: some 19 Ad26.COV2.S vaccine recipients, 5 placebo recipients and 8 SARS-CoV-2 convalescent individuals. General findings and caveats noted by the study authors: The study was not powered to compare responses between vaccine doses or regimens. After vaccination, spike-specific CD8+ and CD4+ T cell responses were reported to show substantial breadth. Spike-specific TCR breadth was higher in Ad26.COV2.S recipients than in placebo recipients (P = 0.0014). It was noted by the authors that total T cell responses may have been underestimated by the TCR breadth and depth analyses. Non-spike TCR breadth was comparable between vaccine and placebo recipients, consistent with the vaccine containing only spike.

A single count supports this clone. This clone's antigen is unknown. Within one base of it there is no much larger clone, and no base qualities were kept. Measured from the cysteine to the phenylalanine, the CDR3 is 14 residues long. Kept here is only the CDR3 DNA, which spans 42 bases and is read in frame from base 1. CDR1 LNHDA and CDR2 SQIVND are derived from the germline V gene (reference sequence). V is reduced by 4 bases and J by 7 bases, leaving a spacing of 14 bases between them. Interpreted using the paper, the treatment or condition label stands for: some 20 received Ad26.COV2.S at low or high dose, single or two shots; about 5 received placebo; per-sample allocation not given. Repertoires of vaccine and placebo recipients were sequenced from samples taken on day 63 after the first injection. Between 29 July and 7 August 2020, Cohort 1b enrolled some 25 adults aged 18-55 years at one site in Boston, USA. Ad26.COV2.S consisted of a replication-incompetent adenovirus type 26 vector by which a prefusion-stabilized SARS-CoV-2 spike protein from the original Wuhan strain was expressed.

The immunoSEQ Assay was used to sequence TCRbeta CDR3 regions. After extraction, genomic DNA underwent amplification by bias-controlled multiplex PCR, followed by high-throughput sequencing. The source study handled its data this way. To quantify the absolute abundance of every unique TCRbeta CDR3 region, sequences were collapsed and filtered. Usable DNA was measured by amplifying reference genes present in all nucleated cells, and TCRbeta template counts were normalized to that usable DNA to estimate T cell fraction. Repertoire TCRs were annotated as SARS-CoV-2-specific when V gene, CDR3 amino acid sequence and J gene were exactly matched to a known reactive TCR set. The reference SARS-CoV-2 TCR set came from MIRA and was filtered for enrichment in COVID-19-positive ImmuneCODE repertoires, removing public or cross-reactive TCRs. Based on the MIRA antigens, annotated TCRs were further analysed at the level of specific ORF or position within ORF. Depth was the summed frequency of annotated unique rearrangements, while breadth was defined as annotated unique rearrangements over total unique productive rearrangements. TCR breadth was compared between groups using two-sided Wilcoxon rank-sum tests. In its TCRdb copy, this immuneACCESS table keeps in-frame sequences only and misses some clones. Where compared with another copy, unresolved V genes explain less than half of these, and the others have no known cause. That table is the source of V, J and clone size, and D and trimming were worked out from the DNA. A total of about 500,000 clones appear in this sample, 80% to 90% of them only once. Under 2% of the sample goes to the ten largest clones.

The TCR was taken from a person between 18 and 65 years old who received the Ad26.COV2.S COVID-19 vaccine or a placebo. This specimen consisted of peripheral blood, obtained in a trial of Ad26.COV2.S vaccine versus placebo. This chain is built from TRBV19 and TRBJ2-1, and possibly TRBD2, on 6 matching bases. The CDR3: CASSKRTAGNEQFF. The nucleotide sequence is given as TGTGCCAGTAGTAAACGGACGGCGGGGAATGAGCAGTTCTTC.